The 25 T cell receptor beta chains given below trace back to one sample, sequenced in a study of T cell repertoires in cytomegalovirus infection. Via MiXCR, TCRdb re-called the reads, giving one row per CDR3 protein. The sample carries hundreds of thousands of distinct CDR3 sequences, approximately 33% recorded once. The antigens of these receptors remain unknown. This specimen was cultured CD8+ T cells from PBMCs, taken from culture after CMV antigen stimulation. The receptors originated from a human donor in good health (CMV status not recorded). Some clones in this sample may be carry-over from other donors' samples.

This chain joins TRBV20-1 and TRBJ1-1; D not resolved. The germline V and J ends were trimmed by 0 bases and 0 bases, with 14 bases remaining between them. The germline gives CDR1 DFQATT, CDR2 SNEGSKA (reference sequence). This CDR3 comprises 16 residues. The CDR3 region has the DNA TGCAGTGCTAGAGATCTCTTGGATTCGATGAACACTGAAGCTTTCTTT. Its translation: CSARDLLDSMNTEAFF.

Concerning this clonotype: This sequence may be a read error, since a much larger clone differs from it by one base. The chain links TRBV7-2 to TRBJ1-1, with D perhaps matching TRBD1 (5 bases). The CDR3 spans 14 residues. Trimming took off 4 bases at V and 6 bases at J, with 15 bases between the two ends. From germline, CDR1 is SGHTA and CDR2 FQGNSA. The CDR3 protein is CASSSRGDQAEAFF. The CDR3, as DNA: TGTGCCAGCAGCTCAAGAGGGGATCAAGCTGAAGCTTTCTTT.

The J gene is TRBJ2-7, the V gene TRBV19, with D possibly being TRBD1 or TRBD2 (6 bases each). Germline V lookup: CDR1 LNHDA, CDR2 SQIVND (reference sequence). Deletions cut 6 bases from V and 5 bases from J, with 17 bases between. This CDR3 is built from 14 residues. CDR3 in amino acids: CASRIGGGQDEQYF. The CDR3 nucleotides read TGTGCCAGTAGAATCGGAGGGGGTCAGGACGAGCAGTACTTC.

In its sample, this clonotype was seen a few times. V gene TRBV12-3 or TRBV12-4 combines with J gene TRBJ2-1; D ambiguous. The CDR3 sequence is 11 residues long. Trimming removed 7 bases at V and 10 bases at J, with 11 bases between. CDR3 amino acids: CASTIGGEQFF. CDR3 sequence (DNA): TGTGCCAGCACCATAGGTGGAGAGCAGTTCTTC.

The table lists this clonotype with a few counts. This chain uses TRBV7-2 with TRBJ1-1; maybe TRBD1 (5 bases). The CDR3 is made up of 17 amino acids. CDR1 SGHTA and CDR2 FQGNSA come from the germline V gene. Between the trimmed V and J ends, which lost 3 bases and 0 bases, there was a span of 17 bases. CDR3 sequence: CASSLFKRPGVNTEAFF. The DNA for the CDR3 is TGTGCCAGCAGCTTGTTTAAACGGCCGGGGGTGAACACTGAAGCTTTCTTT. Full variable domain (missing parts from reference TRBV7-2 and TRBJ1-1): GAGVSQSPSNKVTEKGKDVELRCDPISGHTALYWYRQSLGQGLEFLIYFQGNSAPDKSGLPSDRFSAERTGGSVSTLTIQRTQQEDSAVYLCASSLFKRPGVNTEAFFGQGTRLTVV.

The rearrangement joins TRBV5-1 to TRBJ2-3, with 8 nucleotides matching TRBD2. The CDR3 extends over 14 amino acids. Trimming took 4 bases from V and 4 from J; bases not matched to a gene: 5. The germline gives CDR1 SGHRS, CDR2 YFSETQ. CDR3 coding DNA: TGCGCCAGCAGCCGGGGGGGCCGTTCAGATACGCAGTATTTT. Protein product: CASSRGGRSDTQYF.

This clonotype has a count of ten or more. CDR3 protein: CASSLDSGQGFYTF. In DNA form, the CDR3 reads TGTGCCAGCAGCTTAGACTCGGGACAGGGGTTCTACACCTTC. The chain has TRBV7-2 and TRBJ1-2; TRBD1 matches 10 bases. The CDR3 is 14 residues long. The J segment lost 10 bases and the V segment lost 1 base, leaving 6 bases of the junction unmatched. CDR1 and CDR2 from the germline V gene are SGHTA and FQGNSA. The variable domain in full, completed from reference TRBV7-2 and TRBJ1-2, reads GAGVSQSPSNKVTEKGKDVELRCDPISGHTALYWYRQSLGQGLEFLIYFQGNSAPDKSGLPSDRFSAERTGGSVSTLTIQRTQQEDSAVYLCASSLDSGQGFYTFGSGTRLTVV.

The chain has TRBV6-5 and TRBJ2-3; D gene uncertain. The CDR3 runs to 17 residues. CDR1 and CDR2 (germline): MNHEY, SVGAGI. Trimming cost V 5 bases and J 1 base, with 19 bases left between them. Here the CDR3 reads CASSKYLADLRTDTQYF. Written as DNA, the CDR3 is TGTGCCAGCAGTAAGTACCTGGCGGACCTACGCACAGATACGCAGTATTTT.

The chain employs TRBV5-6 and TRBJ2-5; TRBD1 matches at 11 bases. This CDR3 is 14 amino acids long. V lost 4 bases and J lost 5; bases outside the gene matches: 4. Germline CDR1 SGHDT, CDR2 YYEEEE. CDR3 sequence reads: CASSGQGAVETQYF. The CDR3 bases are TGTGCCAGCAGCGGACAGGGGGCTGTGGAGACCCAGTACTTC.

This clonotype turned up a few times. V usage is TRBV6-2 or TRBV6-3 and J usage is TRBJ2-3, with 8 positions matching TRBD2. The CDR3 length is 16 residues. Germline trimming cut 2 bases from V and 3 bases from J; bases unmatched to any gene: 7. Germline CDR1 is MNHEY and CDR2 is SVGEGT. CDR3 DNA sequence: TGTGCCAGCAGTTACCTCGGCGGGGGGCAAACAGATACGCAGTATTTT. This codes for CASSYLGGGQTDTQYF.

V is TRBV2 and J is TRBJ2-1, with 7 bases aligning to TRBD1. Germline V gene sequence: CDR1 SNHLY, CDR2 FYNNEI. Trimming at V came to 0 bases and at J to 8 bases, leaving 7 bases not matched to a gene. This CDR3 is built from 15 residues. CDR3 sequence: CASSEALIGGDEQFF. CDR3 DNA sequence: TGTGCCAGCAGTGAAGCGCTTATAGGGGGCGATGAGCAGTTCTTC. The full variable domain, in which reference TRBV2 and TRBJ2-1 provide the parts outside the CDR3, is EPEVTQTPSHQVTQMGQEVILRCVPISNHLYFYWYRQILGQKVEFLVSFYNNEISEKSEIFDDQFSVERPDGSNFTLKIRSTKLEDSAMYFCASSEALIGGDEQFFGPGTRLTVL.

The J gene is TRBJ2-1, the V gene TRBV4-1, with 8 bases that match TRBD2. The ends lost 0 bases at V and 10 bases at J; junction bases unmatched: 8. This CDR3 has 15 amino acids. Germline V lookup: CDR1 MGHRA, CDR2 YSYEKL. CDR3 DNA: TGCGCCAGCAGCCAAGACCCAGCGGGGGCAAGGGAGCAGTTCTTC. This gives the protein CASSQDPAGAREQFF.

This clonotype was seen more than once but under ten times. The J gene is TRBJ2-2, the V gene TRBV28, with D perhaps TRBD2 (5 bases). CDR3 length: 14 amino acids. The germline V and J ends were trimmed by 4 bases and 6 bases, with 12 bases remaining between them. In germline, CDR1 is MDHEN, CDR2 SYDVKM. The CDR3 loop is CASSYTTEAGELFF. As DNA, the CDR3 is TGTGCCAGCAGTTACACAACGGAGGCCGGGGAGCTGTTTTTT.

Written as DNA, the CDR3 is TGTGCCAGCAGCCAATCAGTTGCCTACAATGAGCAGTTCTTC. Translating gives CASSQSVAYNEQFF. V and J are TRBV3-1 and TRBJ2-1; D remains ambiguous. The CDR3 is 14 amino acids. With 2 bases removed from V and 2 bases from J, the gap between germline ends came to 7 bases. CDR1 is LGHDT, CDR2 YNNKEL, per germline (reference sequence).

In its sample, this clonotype was seen many times. This sequence joins TRBV7-3 and TRBJ2-5; D unclear. Trimming took 5 bases from V and 0 from J, leaving 7 bases between them. CDR3 size: 13 residues. Germline CDR1 and CDR2: SGHTA and FQGTGA. DNA of the CDR3: TGTGCCAGCAGCGCCGACAACCAAGAGACCCAGTACTTC. Protein: CASSADNQETQYF.

This chain uses TRBV13 with TRBJ2-7, with D unclear. Germline assignment: CDR1 PRHDT and CDR2 FYEKMQ (reference sequence). The CDR3 runs 14 residues. The V gene lost 0 bases and the J gene lost 4 bases, with 10 bases spanning the gap. This CDR3 is CASSLGDQIYEQYF. The CDR3 DNA reads TGTGCCAGCAGCTTAGGGGACCAGATTTACGAGCAGTACTTC.

This clonotype was recorded many times. The chain is built from TRBV7-6 and TRBJ2-5; D is perhaps TRBD1 (6 bases). This CDR3 is 17 amino acids long. V lost 5 bases, J lost 0 bases, and 19 bases lay in between. Germline V gene sequence: CDR1 SGHVS, CDR2 FNYEAQ. CDR3 region: CASSLDRSVVYQETQYF. Here the CDR3 DNA reads TGTGCCAGCAGCCTTGACAGGTCTGTCGTGTACCAAGAGACCCAGTACTTC. The whole variable domain, filled in from reference TRBV7-6 and TRBJ2-5, reads GAGVSQSPRYKVTKRGQDVALRCDPISGHVSLYWYRQALGQGPEFLTYFNYEAQQDKSGLPNDRFSAERPEGSISTLTIQRTEQRDSAMYRCASSLDRSVVYQETQYFGPGTRLLVL.

The table lists this clonotype with a few counts. This sequence joins TRBV5-6 and TRBJ1-4; tentatively, D is TRBD1 (5 bases). Germline loops: CDR1 SGHDT, CDR2 YYEEEE. The V and J ends lost 4 bases and 10 bases respectively, with 17 bases between them. The CDR3 is 14 residues long. This CDR3 reads CASSTGRPGGKLFF. The CDR3 DNA reads as TGTGCCAGCAGCACGGGCCGACCTGGGGGAAAACTGTTTTTT.

Concerning this clonotype itself: One end of the junction varies from germline; a read error may be responsible. The genes are TRBV12-3 or TRBV12-4 and TRBJ1-1, with 7 bases matching TRBD1. The CDR3 runs 19 residues. CDR3 bases: TGTACCAGCAGTTTAGGTTCGGGCAGGGTCTTTGGAGGGGGCCTTGAAGCTTTCTTT. Its protein product is CTSSLGSGRVFGGGLEAFF.

This clonotype was seen a handful of times. The chain links TRBV2 to TRBJ2-3; D is perhaps TRBD2 (6 bases). This CDR3 is built from 14 residues. The germline gives CDR1 SNHLY, CDR2 FYNNEI. Between the trimmed V and J ends, which lost 9 bases and 10 bases, there was a span of 23 bases. CDR3 nucleotide sequence: TGTGCCAGTCTAGCGTCTTGGGTTACGGATGCGCAGTATTTT. This gives the protein CASLASWVTDAQYF.

This clonotype was observed many times. This chain joins TRBV7-8 and TRBJ1-4; TRBD1 aligns across 8 bases. Germline V gene data show CDR1 as SGHVS and CDR2 as FQNEAQ. The V segment lost 1 base and the J segment 8 bases; nucleotides outside the gene matches: 6. The CDR3 extends over 15 amino acids. The CDR3 DNA follows: TGTGCCAGCAGCTTAGGGACAGGGATCGGAGAAAAACTGTTTTTT. It yields the protein CASSLGTGIGEKLFF.

The genes are TRBV3-1 and TRBJ2-1; D ambiguous. The CDR3 spans 12 residues. V shed 1 base and J shed 9 bases, with 7 bases lying between them. Germline assignment: CDR1 LGHDT and CDR2 YNNKEL (reference sequence). The CDR3 spells CASSQGVPEQFF. The CDR3 nucleotides are TGTGCCAGCAGCCAAGGTGTCCCTGAGCAGTTCTTC.

This clonotype came up many times. The chain employs TRBV7-9 and TRBJ2-2; D gene uncertain. This CDR3 comprises 17 residues. In germline, CDR1 is SEHNR, CDR2 FQNEAQ (reference sequence). Trimming removed 0 bases from V and 2 bases from J, with 13 bases in between. This chain's CDR3 is CASSLAWTATNTGELFF. The CDR3 DNA reads TGTGCCAGCAGCTTAGCGTGGACGGCCACAAACACCGGGGAGCTGTTTTTT.

This clonotype was seen more than once but under ten times. V is TRBV6-6 and J is TRBJ2-7, with D perhaps matching TRBD1 (6 bases). CDR1 is MNHNY, CDR2 SVGAGI, per germline (reference sequence). The CDR3 totals 14 residues. V was trimmed by 5 bases and J by 10 bases, leaving 21 bases between them. The CDR3 nucleotides are TGTGCCAGCAGTGCAGGGGACACCGTTACGAGTCAGTACGTC. It encodes CASSAGDTVTSQYV.

The CDR3 loop reads CASSSPGGQNEQFF. The CDR3 nucleotides are TGTGCCAGCAGCTCCCCGGGGGGGCAGAATGAGCAGTTCTTC. The chain is built from TRBV7-9 and TRBJ2-1; 8 bases fit TRBD2. The V gene end was trimmed by 4 bases and the J gene end by 7 bases; junction bases not matched to a gene: 6. CDR1 SEHNR and CDR2 FQNEAQ come from the germline V gene (reference sequence). This CDR3 is 14 amino acids long.